These T cell receptor beta chains were read from a single sample in a study of T cells in narcolepsy. Assay: immunoSEQ multiplex PCR; the TCRdb copy retains only in-frame clones and omits some. Of around 31,000 clones in the sample, 82% were seen once. Sequenced sample: CD45RA- memory CD4+ T cells from PBMCs. These receptors were collected from a human donor with narcolepsy. Both conserved end residues are part of each CDR3. A D gene is named only where the DNA matches it firmly. Not all rows give a size; the values are once, few, many and, for expanded clones, a class.

clone_size: .; v_call: TRBV6-1; d_call: TRBD1; cdr3_length: 15; j_call: TRBJ2-3; cdr3_nt: TGTGCCAGCAGTGATCGCAGGGGGAGCACAGATACGCAGTATTTT; cdr3_aa: CASSDRRGSTDTQYF
clone_size: .; v_call: TRBV7-9; d_call: .; cdr3_length: 13; j_call: TRBJ1-3; cdr3_nt: TGTGCCAGCAGCTTAGGGACGGACCACACCATATATTTT; cdr3_aa: CASSLGTDHTIYF
clone_size: .; v_call: TRBV7-2; d_call: .; cdr3_length: 13; j_call: TRBJ2-7; cdr3_nt: TGTGCCAGCAGAGCAGGGCGCTCCTACGAGCAGTACTTC; cdr3_aa: CASRAGRSYEQYF
clone_size: .; v_call: TRBV7-2; d_call: TRBD2; cdr3_length: 17; j_call: TRBJ2-4; cdr3_nt: TGTGCCAGCAGCTTATCCGGGACTAGCGGGGGGGTATACATTCAGTACTTC; cdr3_aa: CASSLSGTSGGVYIQYF
clone_size: .; v_call: TRBV30; d_call: .; cdr3_length: 13; j_call: TRBJ2-5; cdr3_nt: TGTGCCTGGTCGGCTGTCGTAGTGGAGACCCAGTACTTC; cdr3_aa: CAWSAVVVETQYF
clone_size: .; v_call: TRBV11-2; d_call: .; cdr3_length: 15; j_call: TRBJ1-3; cdr3_nt: TGTGCCAGCAGCTTGAAAGGATGGACGTCGGACACCATATATTTT; cdr3_aa: CASSLKGWTSDTIYF
clone_size: .; v_call: TRBV10-3; d_call: .; cdr3_length: 15; j_call: TRBJ1-1; cdr3_nt: TGTGCCATCAGTGGATCACAGGGAAGAATAACTGAAGCCTTCTTT; cdr3_aa: CAISGSQGRITEAFF
clone_size: .; v_call: TRBV5-6; d_call: .; cdr3_length: 12; j_call: TRBJ2-7; cdr3_nt: TGTGCCAGCAGCTTTGGGTTCGGCGAGCAGTACTTC; cdr3_aa: CASSFGFGEQYF
clone_size: .; v_call: TRBV27; d_call: TRBD1; cdr3_length: 18; j_call: TRBJ2-6; cdr3_nt: TGTGCCAGCAGTCCACCCGGGACAGGGATATCTGGGGCCAACGTCCTGACTTTC; cdr3_aa: CASSPPGTGISGANVLTF
clone_size: .; v_call: TRBV28; d_call: .; cdr3_length: 14; j_call: TRBJ1-6; cdr3_nt: TGTGCCAGCAGTTTGGGGCAGAATAATTCACCCCTCCACTTT; cdr3_aa: CASSLGQNNSPLHF
clone_size: few; v_call: TRBV15; d_call: .; cdr3_length: 14; j_call: TRBJ1-6; cdr3_nt: TGTGCCGTTTCCGGGAGCTCCTATAATTCACCCCTCCACTTT; cdr3_aa: CAVSGSSYNSPLHF
clone_size: .; v_call: TRBV4-3; d_call: TRBD2; cdr3_length: 15; j_call: TRBJ2-5; cdr3_nt: TGCGCCAGCAGCAGACTAGCGGGGGGACAAGAGACCCAGTACTTC; cdr3_aa: CASSRLAGGQETQYF
clone_size: few; v_call: TRBV6-1; d_call: .; cdr3_length: 15; j_call: TRBJ1-5; cdr3_nt: TGTGCCAGCAGTGAAAGGGGGTCCTTAAATCAGCCCCAGCATTTT; cdr3_aa: CASSERGSLNQPQHF